This TCR beta chain appears in the sequencing data of a study of blood T cells in healthy people across ages. The authors ran a second PCR of 7 to 11 cycles using a sample-barcoded 5' primer and a J-beta primer mix. TCRdb reanalysed the 5' RACE reads using MiXCR and keeps one entry per CDR3 protein. This sample has more than 1,400,000 distinct CDR3 sequences, with about 43% found just once. V was cut by 4 bases and J by 5 bases, with 11 bases left in between. In germline, CDR1 is SEHNR, CDR2 FQNEAQ (reference sequence). The CDR3 loop spans 13 amino acids. This clonotype was recorded a few times. This receptor was obtained from a woman between 18 and 30 years old in good health. The chain recombines TRBV7-9 with TRBJ2-5, with D unclear. The sample taken for sequencing was blood. CDR3 sequence reads: CASSSGSGETQYF. DNA for the CDR3: TGTGCCAGCAGCTCCGGCTCGGGCGAGACCCAGTACTTC.